These 14 T cell receptor beta chains were sequenced from one sample in a study of vaccination effects on CD4 cells after COVID-19. Their specific antigens are unknown. The authors isolated CD4+ T cells after about 10 days of culture. PCR showed that the person got SARS-CoV-2 infection at some point between March and December 2020. Each participant was given two doses of one vaccine (BNT162b2 or mRNA-1273). Using immunoSEQ multiplex PCR, the repertoire was profiled, and TCRdb retains in-frame clones only, with some absent. Of tens of thousands of clones in the sample, roughly four fifths were seen once. The sample consisted of CD4+ T cells from PBMCs cultured without peptide, taken after COVID-19 vaccination. The receptors here all came from a human donor who had a prior SARS-CoV-2 infection.

The chain has TRBV10-1 and TRBJ2-2; the D is unclear. V was clipped by 7 bases and J by 1 base, with 13 bases between them. CDR3 length: 15 residues. Germline loops: CDR1 WNHNN, CDR2 SYGVQD (reference sequence). DNA of the CDR3: TGCGCCAGCAAATATTGGGTGGGGAACACCGGGGAGCTGTTTTTT. Encoded protein: CASKYWVGNTGELFF.

This clone was counted only a few times. The CDR3 DNA follows: TGTGCCAGCAGCCAAGGGACAGGGGATACTGAAGCTTTCTTT. Its protein product is CASSQGTGDTEAFF. V and J are TRBV3-1 (or the pseudogene TRBV3-2) and TRBJ1-1, with 9 nucleotides matching TRBD1. This CDR3 is 14 amino acids long. Germline V lookup: CDR1 LGHDT, CDR2 YNNKEL (reference sequence). V lost 1 base to trimming and J lost 5 bases; unmatched junction nucleotides: 2.

The chain links TRBV15 to TRBJ2-1; 9 bases align to TRBD2. This CDR3 has 17 amino acids. CDR1 and CDR2 (germline): LNHNV, YYDKDF (reference sequence). Unmatched junction bases numbered 9, after V lost 2 bases and J lost 4 bases. CDR3 protein: CATSRPETSGFYNEQFF. CDR3 sequence (DNA): TGTGCCACCAGCAGACCAGAGACTAGCGGATTTTACAATGAGCAGTTCTTC.

This rearrangement joins TRBV5-5 to TRBJ1-2, with D maybe TRBD1 (5 bases). Trimming removed 3 bases from V and 4 bases from J, with 16 bases in between. The germline CDR1 and CDR2 sequences are SGHKS and YYEKEE (reference sequence). There are 15 residues in the CDR3. This CDR3 reads CASSSRGGSGYGYTF. For the CDR3, the DNA is TGTGCCAGCAGCTCACGGGGGGGGTCTGGCTATGGCTACACCTTC.

The CDR3 sequence is CASSEGWGGTDTQYF. As DNA, the CDR3 is TGTGCCAGCAGTGAAGGATGGGGGGGTACAGATACGCAGTATTTT. The rearrangement uses TRBV2 and TRBJ2-3; TRBD2 agrees at 7 bases. Germline V gives CDR1 SNHLY, CDR2 FYNNEI. V was pared by 1 base and J by 3 bases, with 4 bases of the junction left unmatched. The CDR3 is made up of 15 amino acids.

This sequence joins TRBV7-6 and TRBJ1-1, with TRBD1 as a possible D gene (6 bases). Germline CDR1 and CDR2: SGHVS and FNYEAQ. This CDR3 comprises 15 residues. The V gene lost 4 bases and the J gene lost 5 bases, with 17 bases spanning the gap. CDR3 nucleotide sequence: TGTGCCAGCAGCTCTTTCGGGGGGCCGAGGACTGAAGCTTTCTTT. Translated: CASSSFGGPRTEAFF.

The chain recombines TRBV2 with TRBJ2-2; TRBD2 aligns across 8 bases. Germline V gene sequence: CDR1 SNHLY, CDR2 FYNNEI. V was pared by 3 bases and J by 3 bases, with 3 bases of the junction left unmatched. This CDR3 has 15 residues. The CDR3 DNA follows: TGTGCCAGCAGTGATCTTAGCGGGGACACCGGGGAGCTGTTTTTT. Translated: CASSDLSGDTGELFF. The full variable domain, its missing parts supplied by reference TRBV2 and TRBJ2-2, is EPEVTQTPSHQVTQMGQEVILRCVPISNHLYFYWYRQILGQKVEFLVSFYNNEISEKSEIFDDQFSVERPDGSNFTLKIRSTKLEDSAMYFCASSDLSGDTGELFFGEGSRLTVL.

The chain links TRBV24-1 to TRBJ2-1; TRBD1 agrees at 9 bases. V was pared by 3 bases and J by 8 bases, with 7 bases of the junction left unmatched. The CDR3 contains 15 residues. In germline, CDR1 is KGHDR, CDR2 SFDVKD. CDR3 in amino acids: CATSDPSTGGYEQFF. The CDR3 nucleotides are TGTGCCACCAGTGATCCGTCGACAGGGGGTTATGAGCAGTTCTTC.

The chain joins TRBV7-9 to TRBJ1-2, with a possible D match to TRBD1 (5 bases). The CDR3 runs 13 residues. Germline loops: CDR1 SEHNR, CDR2 FQNEAQ (reference sequence). Trimming took off 3 bases at V and 3 bases at J, with 8 bases between the two ends. CDR3 DNA: TGTGCCAGCAGCTTCGGGGCGTACTATGGCTACACCTTC. This sequence encodes CASSFGAYYGYTF.

The V and J genes are TRBV6-5 and TRBJ2-3; D possibly corresponds to TRBD2 (6 bases). Trimming cost V 6 bases and J 0 bases, with 13 bases left between them. The CDR3 is made up of 15 amino acids. In germline, CDR1 is MNHEY, CDR2 SVGAGI. The CDR3 bases are TGTGCCAGCAGCGCACGGGAGAGAAGCACAGATACGCAGTATTTT. Translating it yields CASSARERSTDTQYF.

This chain links TRBV10-3 with TRBJ1-2, with 11 positions matching TRBD1. In germline, CDR1 is ENHRY, CDR2 SYGVKD. J was trimmed by 3 bases and V by 4 bases; bases with no gene match: 1. The CDR3 is 14 amino acids. CDR3: CAISGDRGDYGYTF. In DNA form, the CDR3 reads TGTGCCATCAGTGGGGACAGGGGGGACTATGGCTACACCTTC.

The J gene is TRBJ2-1, the V gene TRBV19; tentatively, D is TRBD1 or TRBD2 (5 bases each). Looked up from germline, CDR1 is LNHDA and CDR2 is SQIVND (reference sequence). Trimming left V 1 base short and J 9 bases short, with 13 bases between. This CDR3 is built from 14 residues. The CDR3 bases are TGTGCCAGTAGTATAGCGGGGACGCACGGTGAGCAGTTCTTC. Protein: CASSIAGTHGEQFF.

This chain connects TRBV15 to TRBJ2-7, with D possibly being TRBD1 (5 bases). Trimming cost V 3 bases and J 6 bases, with 12 bases left between them. This CDR3 spans 13 amino acids. Germline-derived CDR1 and CDR2 are LNHNV and YYDKDF (reference sequence). This CDR3 is CATSRQGTSEQYF. In DNA, the CDR3 is TGTGCCACCAGCAGGCAGGGAACGAGCGAGCAGTACTTC.

The count of this clone is one. The rearrangement links TRBV7-6 to TRBJ2-5; TRBD2 aligns across 8 bases. Germline CDR1 reads SGHVS; CDR2 reads FNYEAQ. The trim removed 5 bases at V and 3 bases at J, leaving 8 bases unmatched. The CDR3 totals 15 residues. In DNA, the CDR3 is TGTGCCAGCAGCGATCCTTTAGCGGGAAAAGAGACCCAGTACTTC. Translation gives CASSDPLAGKETQYF.